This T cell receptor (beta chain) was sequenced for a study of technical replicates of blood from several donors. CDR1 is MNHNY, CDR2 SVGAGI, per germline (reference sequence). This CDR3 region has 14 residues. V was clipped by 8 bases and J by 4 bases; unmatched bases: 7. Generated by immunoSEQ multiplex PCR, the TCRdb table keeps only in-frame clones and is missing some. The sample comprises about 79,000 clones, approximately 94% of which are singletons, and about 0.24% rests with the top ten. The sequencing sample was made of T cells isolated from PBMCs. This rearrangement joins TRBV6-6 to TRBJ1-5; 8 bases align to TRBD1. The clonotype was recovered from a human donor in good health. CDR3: CASQQGAGNQPQHF. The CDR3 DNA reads TGTGCCAGCCAGCAGGGGGCTGGAAATCAGCCCCAGCATTTT.